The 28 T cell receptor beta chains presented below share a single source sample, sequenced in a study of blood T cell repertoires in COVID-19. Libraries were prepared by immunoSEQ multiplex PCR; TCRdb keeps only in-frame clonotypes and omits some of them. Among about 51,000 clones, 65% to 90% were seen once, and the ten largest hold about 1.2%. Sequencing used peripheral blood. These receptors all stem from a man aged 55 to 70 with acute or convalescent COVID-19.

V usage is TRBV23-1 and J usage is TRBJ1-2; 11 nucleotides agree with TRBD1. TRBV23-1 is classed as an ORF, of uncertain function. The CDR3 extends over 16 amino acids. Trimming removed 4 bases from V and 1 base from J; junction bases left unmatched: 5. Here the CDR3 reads CASSLRTGGVNYGYTF. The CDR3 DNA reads TGCGCCAGCAGTCTTCGGACAGGGGGCGTTAACTATGGCTACACCTTC.

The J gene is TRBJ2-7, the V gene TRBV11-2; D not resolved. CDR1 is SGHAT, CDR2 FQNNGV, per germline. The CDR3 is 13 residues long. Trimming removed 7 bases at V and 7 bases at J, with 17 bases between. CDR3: CASIVPNAREQYF. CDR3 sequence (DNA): TGTGCCAGCATTGTCCCCAATGCGCGGGAGCAGTACTTC.

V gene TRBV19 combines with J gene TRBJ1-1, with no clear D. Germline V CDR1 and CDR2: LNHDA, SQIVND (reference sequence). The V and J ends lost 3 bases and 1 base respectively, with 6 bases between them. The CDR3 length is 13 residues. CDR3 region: CASSIHRNTEAFF. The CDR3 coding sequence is TGTGCCAGTAGTATTCACAGGAACACTGAAGCTTTCTTT.

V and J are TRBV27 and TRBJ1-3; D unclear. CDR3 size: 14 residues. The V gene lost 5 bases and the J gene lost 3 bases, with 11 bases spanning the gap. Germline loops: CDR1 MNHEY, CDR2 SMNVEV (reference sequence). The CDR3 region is CASSPAGSGNTIYF. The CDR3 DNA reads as TGTGCCAGCAGTCCCGCGGGGAGTGGAAACACCATATATTTT.

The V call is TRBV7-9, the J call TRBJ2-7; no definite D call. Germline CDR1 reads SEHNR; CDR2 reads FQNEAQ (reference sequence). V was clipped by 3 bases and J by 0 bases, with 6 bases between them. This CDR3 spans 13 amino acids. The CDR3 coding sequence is TGTGCCAGCAGCTTCGACAACTCCTACGAGCAGTACTTC. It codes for CASSFDNSYEQYF.

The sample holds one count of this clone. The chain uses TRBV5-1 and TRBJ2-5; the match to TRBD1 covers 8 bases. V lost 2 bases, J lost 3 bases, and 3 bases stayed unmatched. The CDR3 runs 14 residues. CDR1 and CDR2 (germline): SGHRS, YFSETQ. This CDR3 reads CASSLQGVEETQYF. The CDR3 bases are TGCGCCAGCAGCTTACAGGGGGTGGAAGAGACCCAGTACTTC.

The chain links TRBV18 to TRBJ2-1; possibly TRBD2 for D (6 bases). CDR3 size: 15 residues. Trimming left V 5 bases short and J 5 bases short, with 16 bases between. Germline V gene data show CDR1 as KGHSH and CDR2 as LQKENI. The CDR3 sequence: CASSAQEAGNNEQFF. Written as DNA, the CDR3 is TGTGCCAGCTCAGCCCAAGAAGCGGGTAACAATGAGCAGTTCTTC.

This CDR3 reads CASSAEDSRTEAFF. The CDR3 DNA follows: TGTGCCAGCAGCGCCGAGGACAGCCGAACTGAAGCTTTCTTT. The genes are TRBV5-5 and TRBJ1-1; the D gene is possibly TRBD1 (6 bases). Germline values: CDR1 SGHKS, CDR2 YYEKEE (reference sequence). Trimming took off 4 bases at V and 5 bases at J, with 15 bases between the two ends. The CDR3 totals 14 residues.

The CDR3 region has the DNA TGTGCCAGTAGTATTGCGGCGGGAGCATACGAGCAGTACTTC. This gives the protein CASSIAAGAYEQYF. This chain connects TRBV19 to TRBJ2-7; 7 bases map to TRBD2. In germline, CDR1 is LNHDA, CDR2 SQIVND (reference sequence). With 3 bases clipped from V and 4 bases from J, the junction kept 6 bases outside the gene matches. The CDR3 consists of 14 residues.

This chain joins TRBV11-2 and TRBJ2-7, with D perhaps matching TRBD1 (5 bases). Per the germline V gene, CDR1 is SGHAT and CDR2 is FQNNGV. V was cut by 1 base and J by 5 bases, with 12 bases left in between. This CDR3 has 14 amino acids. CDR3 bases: TGTGCCAGCAGCTTAGGGGGCAGGGCAAACGAGCAGTACTTC. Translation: CASSLGGRANEQYF.

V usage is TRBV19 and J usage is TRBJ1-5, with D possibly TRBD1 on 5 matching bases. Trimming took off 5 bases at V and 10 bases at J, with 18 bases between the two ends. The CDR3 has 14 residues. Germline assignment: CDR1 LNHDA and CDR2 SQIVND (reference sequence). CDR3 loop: CASSGYGGSTPQHF. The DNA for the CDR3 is TGTGCCAGTAGTGGCTATGGGGGGAGTACACCCCAGCATTTT. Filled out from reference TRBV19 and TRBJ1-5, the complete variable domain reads DGGITQSPKYLFRKEGQNVTLSCEQNLNHDAMYWYRQDPGQGLRLIYYSQIVNDFQKGDIAEGYSVSREKKESFPLTVTSAQKNPTAFYLCASSGYGGSTPQHFGDGTRLSIL.

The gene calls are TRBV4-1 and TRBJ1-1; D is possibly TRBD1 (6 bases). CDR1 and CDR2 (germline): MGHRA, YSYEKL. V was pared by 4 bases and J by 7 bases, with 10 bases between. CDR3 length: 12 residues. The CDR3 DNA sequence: TGCGCCAGCAGCCCTGGACAGCTTGAAGCTTTCTTT. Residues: CASSPGQLEAFF.

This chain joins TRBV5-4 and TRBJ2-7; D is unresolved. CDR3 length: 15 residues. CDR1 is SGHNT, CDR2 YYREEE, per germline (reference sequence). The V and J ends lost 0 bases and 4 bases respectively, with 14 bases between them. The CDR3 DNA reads TGTGCCAGCAGCTTGGCCGGAGCTAATCTTTACGAGCAGTACTTC. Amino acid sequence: CASSLAGANLYEQYF.

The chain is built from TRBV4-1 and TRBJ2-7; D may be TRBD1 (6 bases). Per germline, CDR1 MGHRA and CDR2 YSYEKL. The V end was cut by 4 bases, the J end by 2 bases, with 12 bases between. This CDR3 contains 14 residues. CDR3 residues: CASSPARGPYEQYF. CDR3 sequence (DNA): TGCGCCAGCAGCCCGGCCAGGGGCCCCTACGAGCAGTACTTC.

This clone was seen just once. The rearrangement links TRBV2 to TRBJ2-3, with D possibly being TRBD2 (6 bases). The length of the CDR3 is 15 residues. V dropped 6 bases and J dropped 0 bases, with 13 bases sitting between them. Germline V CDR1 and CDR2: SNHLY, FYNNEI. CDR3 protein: CASRSAGISTDTQYF. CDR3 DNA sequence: TGTGCCAGCAGGTCGGCGGGAATTAGCACAGATACGCAGTATTTT.

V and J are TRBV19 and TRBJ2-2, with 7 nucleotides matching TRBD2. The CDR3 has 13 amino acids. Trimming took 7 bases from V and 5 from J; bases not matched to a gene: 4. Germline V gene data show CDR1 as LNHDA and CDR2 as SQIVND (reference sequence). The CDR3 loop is CASIRGVTGELFF. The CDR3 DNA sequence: TGTGCCAGTATTCGGGGGGTTACCGGGGAGCTGTTTTTT.

The CDR3 DNA follows: TGTGCCAGCAGTTTATTAGCGGAACAAGAGACCCAGTACTTC. Protein: CASSLLAEQETQYF. The chain combines TRBV27 with TRBJ2-5; a possible D gene is TRBD2 (6 bases). The CDR3 spans 14 residues. Germline CDR1 reads MNHEY; CDR2 reads SMNVEV (reference sequence). V lost 1 base and J lost 2, with 8 bases in between.

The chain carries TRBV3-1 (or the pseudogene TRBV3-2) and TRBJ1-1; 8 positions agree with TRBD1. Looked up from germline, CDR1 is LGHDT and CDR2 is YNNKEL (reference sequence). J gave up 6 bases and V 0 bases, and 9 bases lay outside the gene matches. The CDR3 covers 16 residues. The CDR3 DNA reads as TGTGCCAGCAGCCAAGATTATAGCAGGGGGCTGTCTGAAGCTTTCTTT. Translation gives CASSQDYSRGLSEAFF.

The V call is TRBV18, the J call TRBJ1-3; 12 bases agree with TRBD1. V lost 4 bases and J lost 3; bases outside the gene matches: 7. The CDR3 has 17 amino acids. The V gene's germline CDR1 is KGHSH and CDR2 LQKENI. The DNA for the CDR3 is TGTGCCAGCTCACTACCGGGACAGGGGGCCCGTGGAAACACCATATATTTT. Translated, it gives CASSLPGQGARGNTIYF.

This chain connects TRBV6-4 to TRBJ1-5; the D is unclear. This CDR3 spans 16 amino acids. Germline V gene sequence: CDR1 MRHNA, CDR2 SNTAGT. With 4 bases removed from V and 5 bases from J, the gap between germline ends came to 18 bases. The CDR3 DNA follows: TGTGCCAGCAGTGGACGGCCGAGCAGTCAGGATCAGCCCCAGCATTTT. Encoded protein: CASSGRPSSQDQPQHF.

CDR3 region: CASTFAGGTYEQYF. DNA for the CDR3: TGTGCCAGCACTTTTGCGGGAGGGACCTACGAGCAGTACTTC. This rearrangement joins TRBV27 to TRBJ2-7; 9 positions agree with TRBD2. Germline values: CDR1 MNHEY, CDR2 SMNVEV (reference sequence). The V gene end was trimmed by 7 bases and the J gene end by 2 bases; junction bases not matched to a gene: 6. This CDR3 spans 14 amino acids.

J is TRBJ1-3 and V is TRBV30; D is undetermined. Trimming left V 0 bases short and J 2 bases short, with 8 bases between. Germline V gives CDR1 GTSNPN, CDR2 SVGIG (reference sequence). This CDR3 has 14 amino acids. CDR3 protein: CAWSVRRAGNTIYF. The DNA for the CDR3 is TGTGCCTGGAGTGTACGCCGGGCTGGAAACACCATATATTTT.

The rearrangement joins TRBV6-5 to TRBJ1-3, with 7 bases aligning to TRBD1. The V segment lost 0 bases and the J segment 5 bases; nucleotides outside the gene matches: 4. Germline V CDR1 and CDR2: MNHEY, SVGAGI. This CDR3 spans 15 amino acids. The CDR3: CASSYSDRLRNTIYF. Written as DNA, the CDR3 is TGTGCCAGCAGTTACTCGGACAGGCTCCGAAACACCATATATTTT.

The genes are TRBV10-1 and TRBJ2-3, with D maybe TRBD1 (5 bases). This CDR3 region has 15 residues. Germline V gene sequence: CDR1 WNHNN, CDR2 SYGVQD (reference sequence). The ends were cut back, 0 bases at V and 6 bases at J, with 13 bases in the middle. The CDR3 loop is CASSESIGAGDTQYF. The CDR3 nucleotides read TGCGCCAGCAGTGAGTCAATAGGGGCCGGGGATACGCAGTATTTT.

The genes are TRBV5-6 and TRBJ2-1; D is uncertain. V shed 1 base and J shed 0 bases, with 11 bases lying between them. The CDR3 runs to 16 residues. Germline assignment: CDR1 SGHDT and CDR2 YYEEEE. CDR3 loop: CASSLFLSSSYNEQFF. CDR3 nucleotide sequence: TGTGCCAGCAGCTTGTTTCTATCTAGCTCCTACAATGAGCAGTTCTTC.

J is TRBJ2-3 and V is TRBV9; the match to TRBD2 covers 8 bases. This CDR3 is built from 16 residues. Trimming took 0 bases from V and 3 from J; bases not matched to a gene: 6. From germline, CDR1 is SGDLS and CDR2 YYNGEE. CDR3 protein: CASSVGVSGETDTQYF. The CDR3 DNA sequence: TGTGCCAGCAGCGTAGGGGTTAGCGGGGAAACAGATACGCAGTATTTT.

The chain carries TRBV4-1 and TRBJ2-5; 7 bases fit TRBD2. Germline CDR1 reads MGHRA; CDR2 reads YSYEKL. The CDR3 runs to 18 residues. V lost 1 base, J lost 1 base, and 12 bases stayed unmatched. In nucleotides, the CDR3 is TGCGCCAGCAGCCAAGGGCCCCTCCGACTAGCCACCCAAGAGACCCAGTACTTC. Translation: CASSQGPLRLATQETQYF.

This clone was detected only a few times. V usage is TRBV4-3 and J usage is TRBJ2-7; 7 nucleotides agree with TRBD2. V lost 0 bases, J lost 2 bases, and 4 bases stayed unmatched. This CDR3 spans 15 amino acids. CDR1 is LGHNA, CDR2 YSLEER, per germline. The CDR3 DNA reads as TGCGCCAGCAGCCAAGAAGGGGAGGGCCCCTACGAGCAGTACTTC. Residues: CASSQEGEGPYEQYF.